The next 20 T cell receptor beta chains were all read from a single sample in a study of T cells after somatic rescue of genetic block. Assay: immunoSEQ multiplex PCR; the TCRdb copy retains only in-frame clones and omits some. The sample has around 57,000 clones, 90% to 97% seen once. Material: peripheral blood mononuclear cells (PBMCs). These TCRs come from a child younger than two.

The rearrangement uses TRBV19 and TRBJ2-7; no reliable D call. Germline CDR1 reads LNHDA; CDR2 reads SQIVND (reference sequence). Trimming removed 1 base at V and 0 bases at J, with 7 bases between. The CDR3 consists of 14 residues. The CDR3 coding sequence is TGTGCCAGTAGTATAGTGTACAGCTCCTACGAGCAGTACTTC. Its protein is CASSIVYSSYEQYF.

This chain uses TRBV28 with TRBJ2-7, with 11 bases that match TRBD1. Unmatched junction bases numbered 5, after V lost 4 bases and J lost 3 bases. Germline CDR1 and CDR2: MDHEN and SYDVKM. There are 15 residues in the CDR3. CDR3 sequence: CASSSLGTGGYEQYF. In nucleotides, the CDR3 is TGTGCCAGCAGTTCCCTTGGGACAGGGGGCTACGAGCAGTACTTC.

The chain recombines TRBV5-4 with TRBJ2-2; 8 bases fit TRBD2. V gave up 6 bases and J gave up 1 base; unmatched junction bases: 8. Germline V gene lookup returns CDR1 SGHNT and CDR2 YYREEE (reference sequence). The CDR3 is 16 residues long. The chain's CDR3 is CASTPGAGGNTGELFF. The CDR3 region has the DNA TGTGCCAGCACCCCCGGGGCGGGAGGGAACACCGGGGAGCTGTTTTTT. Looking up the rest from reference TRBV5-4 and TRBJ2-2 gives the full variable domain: ETGVTQSPTHLIKTRGQQVTLRCSSQSGHNTVSWYQQALGQGPQFIFQYYREEENGRGNFPPRFSGLQFPNYSSELNVNALELDDSALYLCASTPGAGGNTGELFFGEGSRLTVL.

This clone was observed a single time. CDR3 in amino acids: CSVERQGGYYGYTF. The CDR3 DNA follows: TGCAGCGTTGAGAGACAGGGAGGTTACTATGGCTACACCTTC. This chain joins TRBV29-1 and TRBJ1-2; TRBD1 agrees at 7 bases. With V trimmed by 3 bases and J by 3 bases, 7 bases remained unmatched. In germline, CDR1 is SQVTM, CDR2 ANQGSEA. The CDR3 extends over 14 amino acids.

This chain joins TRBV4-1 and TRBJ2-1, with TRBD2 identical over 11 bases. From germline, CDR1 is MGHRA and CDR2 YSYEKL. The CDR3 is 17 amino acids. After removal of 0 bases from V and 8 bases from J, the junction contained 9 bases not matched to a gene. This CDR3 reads CASSQDHGTSGRHEQFF. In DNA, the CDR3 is TGCGCCAGCAGCCAAGATCACGGAACTAGCGGGAGACATGAGCAGTTCTTC.

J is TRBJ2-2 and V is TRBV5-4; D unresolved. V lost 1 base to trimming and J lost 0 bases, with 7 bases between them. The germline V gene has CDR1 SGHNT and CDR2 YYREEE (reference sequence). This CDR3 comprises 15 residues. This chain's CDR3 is CASSLWLANTGELFF. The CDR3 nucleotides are TGTGCCAGCAGCTTGTGGCTAGCGAACACCGGGGAGCTGTTTTTT.

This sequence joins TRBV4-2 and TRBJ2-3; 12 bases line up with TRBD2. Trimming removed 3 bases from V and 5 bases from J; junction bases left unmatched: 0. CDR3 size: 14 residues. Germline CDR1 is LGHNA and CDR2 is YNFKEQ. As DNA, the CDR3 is TGTGCCAGCAGCCAGACTAGCGGGAGAGATACGCAGTATTTT. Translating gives CASSQTSGRDTQYF.

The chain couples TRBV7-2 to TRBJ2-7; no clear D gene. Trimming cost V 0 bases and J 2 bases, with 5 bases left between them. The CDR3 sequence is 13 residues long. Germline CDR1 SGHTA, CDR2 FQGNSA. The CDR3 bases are TGTGCCAGCAGCTTAGCGTCCACCTACGAGCAGTACTTC. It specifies CASSLASTYEQYF.

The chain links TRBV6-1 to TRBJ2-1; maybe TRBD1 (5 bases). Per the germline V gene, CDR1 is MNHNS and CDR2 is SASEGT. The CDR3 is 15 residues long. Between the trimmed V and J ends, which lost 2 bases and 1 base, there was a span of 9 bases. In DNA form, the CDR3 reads TGTGCCAGCAGTGAAATTTGGACATCCTACAATGAGCAGTTCTTC. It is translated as CASSEIWTSYNEQFF.

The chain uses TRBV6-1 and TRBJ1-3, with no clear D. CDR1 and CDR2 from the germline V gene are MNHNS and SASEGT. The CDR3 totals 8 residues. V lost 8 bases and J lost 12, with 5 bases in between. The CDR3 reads CASLVIYF. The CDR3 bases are TGTGCCAGCTTGGTCATATATTTT.

CDR3 region: CASSYSYRNTEAFF. CDR3 DNA sequence: TGTGCCAGCAGTTATTCGTACAGGAACACTGAAGCTTTCTTT. V is TRBV6-5 and J is TRBJ1-1, with D unresolved. The V and J ends lost 3 bases and 1 base respectively, with 9 bases between them. Germline-derived CDR1 and CDR2 are MNHEY and SVGAGI. CDR3 length: 14 amino acids.

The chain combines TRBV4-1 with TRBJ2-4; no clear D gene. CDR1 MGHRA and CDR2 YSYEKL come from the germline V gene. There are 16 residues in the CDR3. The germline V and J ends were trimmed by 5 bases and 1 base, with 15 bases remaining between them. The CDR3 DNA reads TGCGCCAGCAGCTTTAAGGTCGCGGAGGCCAAAAACATTCAGTACTTC. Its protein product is CASSFKVAEAKNIQYF.

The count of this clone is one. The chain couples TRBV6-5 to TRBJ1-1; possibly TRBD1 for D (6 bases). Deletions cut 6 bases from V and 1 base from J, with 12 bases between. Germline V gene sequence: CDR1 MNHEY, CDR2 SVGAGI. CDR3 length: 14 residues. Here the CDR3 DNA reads TGTGCCAGCAGAGAATCGGGACAGAACACTGAAGCTTTCTTT. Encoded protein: CASRESGQNTEAFF.

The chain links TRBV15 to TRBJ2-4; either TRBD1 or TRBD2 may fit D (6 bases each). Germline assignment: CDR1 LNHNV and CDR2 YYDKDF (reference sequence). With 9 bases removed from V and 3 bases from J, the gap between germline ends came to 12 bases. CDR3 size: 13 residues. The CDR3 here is CATLQGGKNIQYF. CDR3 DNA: TGTGCCACACTACAGGGAGGCAAAAACATTCAGTACTTC.

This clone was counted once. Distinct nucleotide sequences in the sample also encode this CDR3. DNA of the CDR3: TGTGCCAGCAGTTTAGGGTACGAGCAGTACTTC. The encoded protein is CASSLGYEQYF. The chain has TRBV27 and TRBJ2-7; D not resolved. V shed 2 bases and J shed 4 bases, with 3 bases lying between them. Germline CDR1 reads MNHEY; CDR2 reads SMNVEV (reference sequence). The length of the CDR3 is 11 residues.

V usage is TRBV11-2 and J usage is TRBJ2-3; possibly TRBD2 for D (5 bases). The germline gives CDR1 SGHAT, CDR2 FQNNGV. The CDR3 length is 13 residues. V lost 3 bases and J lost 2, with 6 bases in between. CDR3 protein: CASSLDFTDTQYF. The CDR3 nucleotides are TGTGCCAGCAGCTTGGACTTCACAGATACGCAGTATTTT.

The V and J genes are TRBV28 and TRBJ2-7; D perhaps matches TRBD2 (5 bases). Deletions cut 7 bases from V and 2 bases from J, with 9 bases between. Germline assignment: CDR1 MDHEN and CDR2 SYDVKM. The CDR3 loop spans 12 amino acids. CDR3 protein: CASTTGTYEQYF. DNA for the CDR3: TGTGCCAGCACCACGGGGACCTACGAGCAGTACTTC. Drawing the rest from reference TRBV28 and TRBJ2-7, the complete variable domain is DVKVTQSSRYLVKRTGEKVFLECVQDMDHENMFWYRQDPGLGLRLIYFSYDVKMKEKGDIPEGYSVSREKKERFSLILESASTNQTSMYLCASTTGTYEQYFGPGTRLTVT.

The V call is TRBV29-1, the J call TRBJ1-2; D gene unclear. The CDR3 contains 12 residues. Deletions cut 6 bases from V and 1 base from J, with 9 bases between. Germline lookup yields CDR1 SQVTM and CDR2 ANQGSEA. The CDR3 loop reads CSVATYNYGYTF. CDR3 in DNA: TGCAGCGTGGCTACATATAACTATGGCTACACCTTC.

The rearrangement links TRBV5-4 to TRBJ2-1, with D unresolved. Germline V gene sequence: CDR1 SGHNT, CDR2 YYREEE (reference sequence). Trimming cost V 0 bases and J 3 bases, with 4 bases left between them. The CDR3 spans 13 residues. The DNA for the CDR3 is TGTGCCAGCAGCTTGGCCCACTACAATGAGCAGTTCTTC. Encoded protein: CASSLAHYNEQFF.

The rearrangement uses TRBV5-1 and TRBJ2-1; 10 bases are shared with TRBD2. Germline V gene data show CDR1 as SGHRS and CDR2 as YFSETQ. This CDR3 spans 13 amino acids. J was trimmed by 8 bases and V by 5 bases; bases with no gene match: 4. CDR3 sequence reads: CASSEAGGYEQFF. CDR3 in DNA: TGCGCCAGCAGTGAAGCGGGAGGGTATGAGCAGTTCTTC.